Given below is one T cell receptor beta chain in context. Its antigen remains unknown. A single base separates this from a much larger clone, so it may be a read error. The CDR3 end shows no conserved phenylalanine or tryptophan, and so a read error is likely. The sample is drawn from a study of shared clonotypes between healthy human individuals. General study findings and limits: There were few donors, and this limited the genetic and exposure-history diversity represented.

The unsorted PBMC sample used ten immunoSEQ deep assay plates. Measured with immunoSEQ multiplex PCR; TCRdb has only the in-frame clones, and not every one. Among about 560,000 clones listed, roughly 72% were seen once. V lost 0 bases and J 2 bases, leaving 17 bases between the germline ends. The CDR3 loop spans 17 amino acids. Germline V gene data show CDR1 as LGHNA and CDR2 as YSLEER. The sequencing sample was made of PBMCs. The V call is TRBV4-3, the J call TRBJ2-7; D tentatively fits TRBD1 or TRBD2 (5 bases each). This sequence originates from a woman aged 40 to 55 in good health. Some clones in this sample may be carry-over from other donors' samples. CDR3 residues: CASSQDRGPSHAYEQYY. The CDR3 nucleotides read TGCGCCAGCAGCCAAGATCGGGGCCCCTCCCATGCCTACGAGCAGTACTAC.